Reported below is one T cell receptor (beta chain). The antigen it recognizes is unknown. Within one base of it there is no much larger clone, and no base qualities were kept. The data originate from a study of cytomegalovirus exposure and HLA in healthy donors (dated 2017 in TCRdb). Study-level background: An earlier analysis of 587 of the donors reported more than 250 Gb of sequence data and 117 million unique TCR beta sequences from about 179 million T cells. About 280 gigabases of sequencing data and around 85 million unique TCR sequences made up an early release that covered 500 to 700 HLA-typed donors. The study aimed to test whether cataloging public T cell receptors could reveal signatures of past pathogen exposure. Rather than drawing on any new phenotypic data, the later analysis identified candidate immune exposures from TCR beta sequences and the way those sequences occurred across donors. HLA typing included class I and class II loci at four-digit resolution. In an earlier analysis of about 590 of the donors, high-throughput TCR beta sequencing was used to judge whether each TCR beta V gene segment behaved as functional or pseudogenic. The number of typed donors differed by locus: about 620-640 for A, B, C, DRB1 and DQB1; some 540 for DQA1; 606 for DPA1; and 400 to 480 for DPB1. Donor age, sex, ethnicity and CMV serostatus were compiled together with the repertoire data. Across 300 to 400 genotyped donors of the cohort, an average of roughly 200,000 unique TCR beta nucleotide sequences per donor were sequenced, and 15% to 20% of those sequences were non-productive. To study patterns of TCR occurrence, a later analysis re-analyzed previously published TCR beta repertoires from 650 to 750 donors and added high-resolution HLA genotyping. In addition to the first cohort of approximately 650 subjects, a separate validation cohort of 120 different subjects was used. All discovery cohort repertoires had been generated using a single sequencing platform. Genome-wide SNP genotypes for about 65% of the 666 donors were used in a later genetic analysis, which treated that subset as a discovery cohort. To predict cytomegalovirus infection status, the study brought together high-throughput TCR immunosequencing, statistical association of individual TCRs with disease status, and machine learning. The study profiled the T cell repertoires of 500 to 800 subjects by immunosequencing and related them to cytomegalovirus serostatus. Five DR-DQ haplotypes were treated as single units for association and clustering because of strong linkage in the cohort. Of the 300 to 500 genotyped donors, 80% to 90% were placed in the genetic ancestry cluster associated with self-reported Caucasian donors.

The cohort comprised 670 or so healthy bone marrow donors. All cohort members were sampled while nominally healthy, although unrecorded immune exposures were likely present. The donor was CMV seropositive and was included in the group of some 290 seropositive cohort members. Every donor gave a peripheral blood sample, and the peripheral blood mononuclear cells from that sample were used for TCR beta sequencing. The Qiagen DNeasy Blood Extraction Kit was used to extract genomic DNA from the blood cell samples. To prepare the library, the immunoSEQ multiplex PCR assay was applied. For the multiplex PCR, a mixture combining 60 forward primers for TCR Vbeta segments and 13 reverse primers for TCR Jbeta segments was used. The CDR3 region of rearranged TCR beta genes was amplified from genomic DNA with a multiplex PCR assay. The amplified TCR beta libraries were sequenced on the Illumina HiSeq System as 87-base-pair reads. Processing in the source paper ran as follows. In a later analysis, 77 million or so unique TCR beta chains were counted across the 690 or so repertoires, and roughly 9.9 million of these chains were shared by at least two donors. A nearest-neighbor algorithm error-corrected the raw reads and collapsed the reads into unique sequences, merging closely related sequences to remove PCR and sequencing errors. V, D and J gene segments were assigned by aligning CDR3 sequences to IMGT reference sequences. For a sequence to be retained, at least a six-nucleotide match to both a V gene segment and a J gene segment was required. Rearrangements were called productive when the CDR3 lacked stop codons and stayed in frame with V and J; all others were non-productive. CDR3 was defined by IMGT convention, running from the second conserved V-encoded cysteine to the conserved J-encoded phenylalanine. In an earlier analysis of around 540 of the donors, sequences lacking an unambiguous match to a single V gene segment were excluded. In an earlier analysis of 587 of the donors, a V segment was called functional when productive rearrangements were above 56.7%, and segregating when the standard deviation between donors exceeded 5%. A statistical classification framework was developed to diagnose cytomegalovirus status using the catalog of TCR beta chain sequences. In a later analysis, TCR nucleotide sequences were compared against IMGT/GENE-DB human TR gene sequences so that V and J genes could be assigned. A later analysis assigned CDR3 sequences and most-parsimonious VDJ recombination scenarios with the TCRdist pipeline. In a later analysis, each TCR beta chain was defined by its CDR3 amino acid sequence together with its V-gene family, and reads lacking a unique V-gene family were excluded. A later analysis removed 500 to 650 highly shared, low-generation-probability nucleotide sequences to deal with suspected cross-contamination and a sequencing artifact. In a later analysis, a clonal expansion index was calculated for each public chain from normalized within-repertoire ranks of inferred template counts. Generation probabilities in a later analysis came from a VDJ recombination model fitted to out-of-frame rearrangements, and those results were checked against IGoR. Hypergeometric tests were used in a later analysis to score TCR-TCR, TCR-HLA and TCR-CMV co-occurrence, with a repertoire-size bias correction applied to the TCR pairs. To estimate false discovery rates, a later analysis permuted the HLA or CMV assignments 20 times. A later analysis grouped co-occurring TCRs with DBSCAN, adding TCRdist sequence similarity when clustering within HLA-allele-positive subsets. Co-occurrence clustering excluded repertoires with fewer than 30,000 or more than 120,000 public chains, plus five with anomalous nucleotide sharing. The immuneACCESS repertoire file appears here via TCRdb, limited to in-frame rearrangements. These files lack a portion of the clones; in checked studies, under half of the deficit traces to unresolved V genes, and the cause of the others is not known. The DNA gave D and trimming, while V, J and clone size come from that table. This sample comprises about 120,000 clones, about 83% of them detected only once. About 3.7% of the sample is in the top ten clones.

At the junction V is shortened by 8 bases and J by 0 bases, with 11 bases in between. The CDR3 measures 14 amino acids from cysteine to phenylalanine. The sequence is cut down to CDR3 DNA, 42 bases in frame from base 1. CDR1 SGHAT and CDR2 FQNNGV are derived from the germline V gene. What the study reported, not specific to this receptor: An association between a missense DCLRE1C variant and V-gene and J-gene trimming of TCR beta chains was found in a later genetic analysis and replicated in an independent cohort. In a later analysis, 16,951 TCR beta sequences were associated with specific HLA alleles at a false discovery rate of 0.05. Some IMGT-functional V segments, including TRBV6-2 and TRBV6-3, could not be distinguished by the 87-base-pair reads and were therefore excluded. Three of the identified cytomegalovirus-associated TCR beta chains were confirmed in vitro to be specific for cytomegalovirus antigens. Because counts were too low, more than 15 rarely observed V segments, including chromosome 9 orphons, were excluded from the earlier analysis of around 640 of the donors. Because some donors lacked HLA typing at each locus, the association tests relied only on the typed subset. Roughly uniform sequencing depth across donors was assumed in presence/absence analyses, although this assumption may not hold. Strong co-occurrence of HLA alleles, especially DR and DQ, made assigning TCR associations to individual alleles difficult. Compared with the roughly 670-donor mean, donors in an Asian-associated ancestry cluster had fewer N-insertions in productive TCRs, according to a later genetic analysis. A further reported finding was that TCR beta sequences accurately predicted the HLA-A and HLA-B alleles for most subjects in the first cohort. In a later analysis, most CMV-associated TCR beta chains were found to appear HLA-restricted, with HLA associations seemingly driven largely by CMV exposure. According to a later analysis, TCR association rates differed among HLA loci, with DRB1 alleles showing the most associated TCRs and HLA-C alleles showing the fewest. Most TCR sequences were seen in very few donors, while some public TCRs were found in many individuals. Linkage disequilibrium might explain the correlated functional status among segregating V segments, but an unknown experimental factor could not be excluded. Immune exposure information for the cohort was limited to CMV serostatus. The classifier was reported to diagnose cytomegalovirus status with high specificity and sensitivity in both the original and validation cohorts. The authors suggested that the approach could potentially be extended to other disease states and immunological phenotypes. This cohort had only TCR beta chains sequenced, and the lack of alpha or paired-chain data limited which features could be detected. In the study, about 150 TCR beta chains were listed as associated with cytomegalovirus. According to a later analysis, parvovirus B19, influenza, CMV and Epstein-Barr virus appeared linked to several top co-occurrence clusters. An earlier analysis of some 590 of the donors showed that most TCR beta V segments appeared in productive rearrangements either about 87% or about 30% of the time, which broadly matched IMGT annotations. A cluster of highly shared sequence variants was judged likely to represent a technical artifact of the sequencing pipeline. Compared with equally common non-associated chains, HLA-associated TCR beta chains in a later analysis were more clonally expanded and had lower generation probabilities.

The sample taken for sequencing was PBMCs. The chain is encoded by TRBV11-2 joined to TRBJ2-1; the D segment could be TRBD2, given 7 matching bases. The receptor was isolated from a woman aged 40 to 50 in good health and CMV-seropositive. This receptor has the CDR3 CASGEGVSYNEQFF. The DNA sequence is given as TGTGCCAGCGGGGAGGGGGTCTCCTACAATGAGCAGTTCTTC. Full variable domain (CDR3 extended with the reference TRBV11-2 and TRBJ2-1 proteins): EAGVAQSPRYKIIEKRQSVAFWCNPISGHATLYWYQQILGQGPKLLIQFQNNGVVDDSQLPKDRFSAERLKGVDSTLKIQPAKLEDSAVYLCASGEGVSYNEQFFGPGTRLTVL.